This passage covers 28 T cell receptor beta chains from one sample sequenced in a study of T cell repertoires in ileal Crohn's disease. The protocol was immunoSEQ multiplex PCR, while the TCRdb copy is restricted to in-frame clones and leaves out a portion. The sample consists of about 4,500 clones, around four fifths of them appearing once. Specified time point: neoterminal ileum biopsy at postoperative endoscopy, about 6 months after surgery. Sequenced material: ileal tissue. The receptors shown here come from an adult with Crohn's disease.

The V and J genes are TRBV6-5 and TRBJ2-3; 13 bases are shared with TRBD2. The junction had 3 bases not matched to a gene; V was cut back by 5 bases and J by 4 bases. Germline CDR1 and CDR2: MNHEY and SVGAGI. There are 15 residues in the CDR3. The CDR3 region is CASSRTSGSADTQYF. The CDR3 DNA follows: TGTGCCAGCAGTAGGACTAGCGGGAGCGCAGATACGCAGTATTTT.

Only one count was recorded for this clone. The V gene is TRBV27, the J gene TRBJ2-7; 9 nucleotides line up with TRBD1. Germline assignment: CDR1 MNHEY and CDR2 SMNVEV (reference sequence). The CDR3 is 14 residues long. Losses at the gene ends were 5 bases for V and 5 bases for J; bases not matched to a gene: 7. The CDR3 loop is CASSPGQGLNEQYF. CDR3 nucleotide sequence: TGTGCCAGCAGTCCCGGACAGGGGTTAAACGAGCAGTACTTC.

This clone appeared a few times. The rearrangement joins TRBV14 to TRBJ2-7, with 7 bases lining up with TRBD1. This CDR3 has 15 residues. CDR1 and CDR2 (germline): SGHDN, FVKESK. V lost 2 bases to trimming and J lost 0 bases; unmatched junction nucleotides: 4. CDR3 sequence: CASSQLQGPSYEQYF. For the CDR3, the DNA is TGTGCCAGCAGCCAACTACAGGGGCCCTCCTACGAGCAGTACTTC.

This chain connects TRBV6-1 to TRBJ2-2; 9 bases are a match to TRBD1. The V segment lost 5 bases and the J segment 6 bases; nucleotides outside the gene matches: 7. The germline V gene has CDR1 MNHNS and CDR2 SASEGT. This CDR3 has 15 amino acids. CDR3 sequence (DNA): TGTGCCAGCAGTAACGGACAGGGGAGGGCCGGGGAGCTGTTTTTT. This translates into CASSNGQGRAGELFF.

The chain combines TRBV5-1 with TRBJ2-1, with D possibly called TRBD1 or TRBD2 (5 bases each). Germline CDR1 SGHRS, CDR2 YFSETQ. V gave up 7 bases and J gave up 0 bases, with 14 bases separating them. This CDR3 comprises 15 residues. The CDR3 bases are TGCGCCAGCGCTACCGGGACGAGCTCCTACAATGAGCAGTTCTTC. Amino acids: CASATGTSSYNEQFF.

The chain carries TRBV6-6 and TRBJ2-7, with D perhaps matching TRBD1 (6 bases). V gave up 5 bases and J gave up 2 bases, with 16 bases separating them. This CDR3 has 15 residues. Germline V gene data show CDR1 as MNHNY and CDR2 as SVGAGI (reference sequence). The CDR3 loop reads CASSRGEQGTYEQYF. CDR3 DNA sequence: TGTGCCAGCAGTAGGGGCGAACAGGGAACCTACGAGCAGTACTTC.

This sequence joins TRBV7-8 and TRBJ1-2, with 9 positions matching TRBD1. The CDR3 sequence is 15 residues long. The V segment lost 5 bases and the J segment 0 bases; nucleotides outside the gene matches: 4. Germline V gene sequence: CDR1 SGHVS, CDR2 FQNEAQ. The CDR3 region has the DNA TGTGCCAGCAGCCTAAGGGACAGGGCTAACTATGGCTACACCTTC. Translation: CASSLRDRANYGYTF.

The chain combines TRBV4-3 with TRBJ2-7; D is perhaps TRBD2 (5 bases). This CDR3 is built from 15 residues. CDR1 LGHNA and CDR2 YSLEER come from the germline V gene. Between the trimmed V and J ends, which lost 2 bases and 3 bases, there was a span of 14 bases. This chain's CDR3 is CASSQLRGPGYEQYF. In DNA, the CDR3 is TGCGCCAGCAGCCAACTCCGGGGTCCGGGCTACGAGCAGTACTTC.

The V and J genes are TRBV4-2 and TRBJ2-5; the D gene is possibly TRBD2 (5 bases). The V end lost 6 bases, the J end lost 9 bases, and 14 bases lay between the germline ends. Germline CDR1 and CDR2: LGHNA and YNFKEQ. The CDR3 is 12 residues long. Written as DNA, the CDR3 is TGTGCCAGCAGGCCTGACTCCGGGGCCCAGTACTTC. It specifies CASRPDSGAQYF.

The rearrangement links TRBV9 to TRBJ2-1; perhaps TRBD1 as D (6 bases). The CDR3 length is 14 residues. Trimming removed 2 bases from V and 0 bases from J, with 6 bases in between. From germline, CDR1 is SGDLS and CDR2 YYNGEE. CDR3 bases: TGTGCCAGCAGCGTGGACAGCTCCTACAATGAGCAGTTCTTC. Translating gives CASSVDSSYNEQFF.

The J gene is TRBJ2-7, the V gene TRBV29-1, with 12 bases fitting TRBD2. Germline lookup yields CDR1 SQVTM and CDR2 ANQGSEA. Trimming cost V 6 bases and J 4 bases; bases outside gene matches: 13. The CDR3 covers 16 residues. The CDR3 here is CSVALLAGGPVYEQYF. In DNA form, the CDR3 reads TGCAGCGTAGCCCTTCTAGCGGGAGGGCCGGTATACGAGCAGTACTTC.

The chain employs TRBV7-3 and TRBJ2-1; the match to TRBD1 covers 7 bases. Per germline, CDR1 SGHTA and CDR2 FQGTGA. With V trimmed by 4 bases and J by 8 bases, 8 bases remained unmatched. This CDR3 is built from 14 residues. The CDR3 nucleotides read TGTGCCAGCAGCTCCTACCCGGGACAGCATGAGCAGTTCTTC. It yields the protein CASSSYPGQHEQFF.

V and J are TRBV7-6 and TRBJ1-3, with TRBD1 matching over 11 bases. This CDR3 is built from 16 residues. V lost 5 bases to trimming and J lost 3 bases; unmatched junction nucleotides: 6. The germline CDR1 and CDR2 sequences are SGHVS and FNYEAQ. This CDR3 is CASSPGQGAGGNTIYF. Written as DNA, the CDR3 is TGTGCCAGCAGCCCCGGACAGGGGGCAGGTGGAAACACCATATATTTT.

The chain uses TRBV7-8 and TRBJ1-4; 9 nucleotides agree with TRBD1. The CDR3 is 17 amino acids. CDR1 and CDR2 from the germline V gene are SGHVS and FQNEAQ. V shed 5 bases, J shed 2 bases, and the junction held 9 bases outside the gene matches. CDR3 region: CASSHSQGAGTNEKLFF. CDR3 nucleotide sequence: TGTGCCAGCAGCCACTCACAGGGGGCCGGGACTAATGAAAAACTGTTTTTT.

V usage is TRBV18 and J usage is TRBJ1-2, with a weak D call TRBD1 (5 bases). Looked up from germline, CDR1 is KGHSH and CDR2 is LQKENI. This CDR3 is built from 12 residues. V was trimmed by 1 base and J by 8 bases, leaving 8 bases between them. For the CDR3, the DNA is TGTGCCAGCTCACCACAACAGGAGGGCTACACCTTC. This codes for CASSPQQEGYTF. The whole variable domain, remainder taken from reference TRBV18 and TRBJ1-2, is NAGVMQNPRHLVRRRGQEARLRCSPMKGHSHVYWYRQLPEEGLKFMVYLQKENIIDESGMPKERFSAEFPKEGPSILRIQQVVRGDSAAYFCASSPQQEGYTFGSGTRLTVV.

This chain links TRBV6-1 with TRBJ2-1, with 9 bases that match TRBD2. The CDR3 consists of 14 residues. Germline loops: CDR1 MNHNS, CDR2 SASEGT. Trimming at V came to 3 bases and at J to 6 bases, leaving 3 bases not matched to a gene. The CDR3 loop reads CASSEREGPNEQFF. DNA for the CDR3: TGTGCCAGCAGTGAGCGGGAGGGCCCCAATGAGCAGTTCTTC.

The chain links TRBV7-6 to TRBJ1-5; 10 bases match TRBD1. The germline V gene encodes CDR1 SGHVS and CDR2 FNYEAQ. J gave up 1 base and V 8 bases, and 11 bases lay outside the gene matches. The CDR3 has 17 residues. The CDR3 region is CASSQGQGVGSNQPQHF. The CDR3 DNA sequence: TGTGCCAGCTCACAAGGACAGGGGGTTGGGAGCAATCAGCCCCAGCATTTT.

This clone was seen just once. The V and J genes are TRBV4-3 and TRBJ1-2; weak D call: TRBD1 (6 bases). The CDR3 spans 15 residues. V dropped 0 bases and J dropped 2 bases, with 10 bases sitting between them. Germline CDR1 LGHNA, CDR2 YSLEER. The CDR3 nucleotides are TGCGCCAGCAGCCAAGATTTCGGGGGCAACTATGGCTACACCTTC. Translation gives CASSQDFGGNYGYTF.

The rearrangement joins TRBV19 to TRBJ1-1; D perhaps matches TRBD1 (6 bases). The CDR3 runs to 13 residues. Germline V gives CDR1 LNHDA, CDR2 SQIVND (reference sequence). V dropped 7 bases and J dropped 7 bases, with 16 bases sitting between them. The CDR3 here is CASKPQGNGEAFF. CDR3 DNA sequence: TGTGCCAGTAAACCTCAGGGGAACGGTGAAGCTTTCTTT.

The chain employs TRBV7-2 and TRBJ2-1; 9 nucleotides line up with TRBD2. The germline CDR1 and CDR2 sequences are SGHTA and FQGNSA. Losses at the gene ends were 5 bases for V and 0 bases for J; bases not matched to a gene: 2. This CDR3 contains 15 residues. CDR3 amino acids: CASSLSGSSYNEQFF. For the CDR3, the DNA is TGTGCCAGCAGCCTTAGCGGGAGCTCCTACAATGAGCAGTTCTTC.

This chain joins TRBV4-1 and TRBJ2-2; 10 bases match TRBD2. Germline CDR1 and CDR2: MGHRA and YSYEKL. The CDR3 runs to 20 residues. Losses at the gene ends were 4 bases for V and 1 base for J; bases not matched to a gene: 15. The CDR3 region is CASSRRGGLAEILNTGELFF. The CDR3 DNA reads TGCGCCAGCAGCCGAAGGGGAGGACTAGCGGAAATTCTGAACACCGGGGAGCTGTTTTTT.

The chain is built from TRBV7-6 and TRBJ2-1; tentatively, D is TRBD1 (5 bases). Trimming pared 6 bases from V and 10 bases from J, leaving 13 bases between. The CDR3 length is 12 residues. Germline lookup yields CDR1 SGHVS and CDR2 FNYEAQ. The CDR3 loop is CASSAQRGEQFF. CDR3 bases: TGTGCCAGCAGTGCCCAAAGGGGCGAGCAGTTCTTC. The full variable domain, its missing parts supplied by reference TRBV7-6 and TRBJ2-1, is GAGVSQSPRYKVTKRGQDVALRCDPISGHVSLYWYRQALGQGPEFLTYFNYEAQQDKSGLPNDRFSAERPEGSISTLTIQRTEQRDSAMYRCASSAQRGEQFFGPGTRLTVL.

This chain uses TRBV6-5 with TRBJ2-5; TRBD1 aligns across 9 bases. Per germline, CDR1 MNHEY and CDR2 SVGAGI. The CDR3 consists of 15 residues. Trimming removed 6 bases from V and 6 bases from J; junction bases left unmatched: 11. This chain's CDR3 is CASRPTGGGGQTQYF. Here the CDR3 DNA reads TGTGCCAGCAGGCCGACAGGGGGAGGGGGTCAGACCCAGTACTTC.

The DNA for the CDR3 is TGTGCCAGTAGTGCCGGGACAGGGTCTGATGGCTACACCTTC. Translating gives CASSAGTGSDGYTF. The chain couples TRBV19 to TRBJ1-2; 9 bases are shared with TRBD1. Trimming took 5 bases from V and 6 from J; bases not matched to a gene: 7. CDR1 is LNHDA, CDR2 SQIVND, per germline (reference sequence). There are 14 residues in the CDR3. The full variable domain, rest sourced from reference TRBV19 and TRBJ1-2, is DGGITQSPKYLFRKEGQNVTLSCEQNLNHDAMYWYRQDPGQGLRLIYYSQIVNDFQKGDIAEGYSVSREKKESFPLTVTSAQKNPTAFYLCASSAGTGSDGYTFGSGTRLTVV.

The V and J genes are TRBV19 and TRBJ2-7; 8 bases align to TRBD2. V lost 9 bases, J lost 5 bases, and 12 bases stayed unmatched. Germline V gene sequence: CDR1 LNHDA, CDR2 SQIVND (reference sequence). This CDR3 is built from 14 residues. The CDR3 DNA is TGTGCCAGCCAAACCGGGAGGGCCGGGGACGAGCAGTACTTC. It yields the protein CASQTGRAGDEQYF.

The chain is built from TRBV28 and TRBJ1-2; the D gene is possibly TRBD1 (5 bases). Germline CDR1 MDHEN, CDR2 SYDVKM. V lost 6 bases, J lost 8 bases, and 22 bases lay in between. CDR3 size: 15 residues. The CDR3 reads CASSHGGSLGNGYTF. DNA of the CDR3: TGTGCCAGCAGCCATGGGGGGAGCCTGGGCAACGGCTACACCTTC.

This clone was counted a single time. J is TRBJ2-2 and V is TRBV6-1; 9 bases fit TRBD1. The CDR3 runs to 15 residues. Germline loops: CDR1 MNHNS, CDR2 SASEGT. Trimming removed 4 bases from V and 7 bases from J; junction bases left unmatched: 7. The CDR3 region has the DNA TGTGCCAGCAGTGGAGGACAGGGGAGAGTCGGGGAGCTGTTTTTT. This encodes CASSGGQGRVGELFF.

This chain uses TRBV7-2 with TRBJ1-3, with D possibly TRBD1 on 6 matching bases. This CDR3 region has 14 residues. Trimming cost V 2 bases and J 8 bases, with 13 bases left between them. Germline assignment: CDR1 SGHTA and CDR2 FQGNSA. The CDR3, as DNA: TGTGCCAGCAGCTTAACCAGGGGTGGTTACACCATATATTTT. Translation gives CASSLTRGGYTIYF.